This T cell receptor (beta chain) was sequenced in a study of cytomegalovirus exposure and HLA in healthy donors. As concerns this clone: Its antigen is still unknown.

Study-wide points: In the analysis, some V segments, TRBV6-2 and TRBV6-3 included, were excluded as indistinguishable. Most subjects had HLA-A and HLA-B alleles reportedly predicted accurately by TCR beta sequences. It was reported in a later analysis that an Asian-associated ancestry cluster showed fewer N-insertions than the roughly 660-donor mean.

The CDR3 spans 13 residues. V trimming: 2 bases; J trimming: 8 bases; junction bases outside the gene matches: 5. With 60 Vbeta and 13 Jbeta primers, the PCR was carried out. Authors' data handling: Later, an analysis found 75 million to 100 million unique TCR beta chains, and around 10 million of these were shared. The method was immunoSEQ multiplex PCR; TCRdb's version includes in-frame clones alone and lacks a portion of them. The V and J calls and clone size come from that table; D and trimming were worked out from the DNA. The table records over 150,000 clones, more than 70% of them present only once.

The chain combines TRBV5-3 with TRBJ1-2; 8 nucleotides match TRBD1. TRBV5-3 falls under the ORF class, with uncertain function. This sequence originates from a male donor in good health and CMV-seronegative. The source material was PBMCs. The CDR3 reads CARSFEQGGGYTF. CDR3 DNA sequence: TGTGCCAGAAGCTTCGAACAGGGGGGAGGCTACACCTTC.